The entry that follows covers one T cell receptor beta chain sequence. The antigen remains undetermined. The CDR3 is 16 residues long. V was pared by 1 base and J by 4 bases, with 17 bases between. Germline values: CDR1 GTSNPN, CDR2 SVGIG (reference sequence). The method was immunoSEQ multiplex PCR; TCRdb's version includes in-frame clones alone and lacks a portion of them. The data contain roughly 180,000 clones, 80% to 95% of them singletons. The entry originates in a study of T cell responses to AZD1222 COVID-19 vaccine. Study-level points and caveats: Clonal diversity was possibly underestimated; the donors were predominantly white British and more often female. Every sample of the repertoires postdated the peak T cell response.

The chain couples TRBV30 to TRBJ1-5; tentatively, D is TRBD1 (6 bases). The origin of this receptor is an adult who received the AZD1222 COVID-19 vaccine. The sample was peripheral blood, taken 28 days after the second AZD1222 dose. The CDR3 region is CAWSAGPDSPNQPQHF. The CDR3 DNA reads TGTGCCTGGAGTGCCGGCCCGGACAGCCCAAATCAGCCCCAGCATTTT.